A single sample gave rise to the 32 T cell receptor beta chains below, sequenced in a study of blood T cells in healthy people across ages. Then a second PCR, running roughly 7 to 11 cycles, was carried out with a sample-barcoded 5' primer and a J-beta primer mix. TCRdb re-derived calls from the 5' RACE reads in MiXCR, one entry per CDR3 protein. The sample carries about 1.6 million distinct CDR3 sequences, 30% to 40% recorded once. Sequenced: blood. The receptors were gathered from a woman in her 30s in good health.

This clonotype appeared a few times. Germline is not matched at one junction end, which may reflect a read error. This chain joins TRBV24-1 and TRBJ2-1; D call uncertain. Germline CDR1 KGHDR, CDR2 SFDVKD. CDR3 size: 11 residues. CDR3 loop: CAASEEDEQFF. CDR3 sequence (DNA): TGTGCCGCCAGCGAAGAGGATGAGCAGTTCTTC.

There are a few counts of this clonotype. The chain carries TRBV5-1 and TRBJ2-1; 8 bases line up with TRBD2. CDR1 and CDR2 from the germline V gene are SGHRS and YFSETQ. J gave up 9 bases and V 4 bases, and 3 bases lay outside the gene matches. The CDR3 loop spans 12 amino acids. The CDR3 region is CASSTSGSEQFF. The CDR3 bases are TGCGCCAGCAGCACAAGCGGGAGTGAGCAGTTCTTC.

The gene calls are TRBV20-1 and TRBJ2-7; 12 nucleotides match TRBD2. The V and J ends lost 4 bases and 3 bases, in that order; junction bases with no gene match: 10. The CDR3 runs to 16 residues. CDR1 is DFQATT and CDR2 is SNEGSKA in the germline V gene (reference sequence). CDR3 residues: CSATWASGGDIYEQYF. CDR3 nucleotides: TGCAGTGCTACTTGGGCTAGCGGGGGGGACATCTACGAGCAGTACTTC.

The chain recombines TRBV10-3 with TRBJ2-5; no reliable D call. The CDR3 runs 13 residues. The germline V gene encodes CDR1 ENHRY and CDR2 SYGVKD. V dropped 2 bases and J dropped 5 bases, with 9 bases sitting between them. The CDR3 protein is CAISEEPKETQYF. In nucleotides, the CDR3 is TGTGCCATCAGTGAGGAACCAAAGGAGACCCAGTACTTC.

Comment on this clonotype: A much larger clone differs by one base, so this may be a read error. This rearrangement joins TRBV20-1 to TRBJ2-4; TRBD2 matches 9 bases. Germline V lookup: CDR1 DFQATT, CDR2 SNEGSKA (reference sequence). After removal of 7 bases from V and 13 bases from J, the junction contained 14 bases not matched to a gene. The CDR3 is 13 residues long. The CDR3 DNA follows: TGCAGTGGGGAGACTAGCGGACAAAGGGGGCAGTACTTC. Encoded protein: CSGETSGQRGQYF.

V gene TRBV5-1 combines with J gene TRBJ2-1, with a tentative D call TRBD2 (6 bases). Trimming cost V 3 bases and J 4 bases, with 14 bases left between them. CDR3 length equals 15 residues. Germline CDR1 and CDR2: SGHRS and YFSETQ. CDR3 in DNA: TGCGCCAGCAGCTCGGATGGACTATTATACAATGAGCAGTTCTTC. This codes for CASSSDGLLYNEQFF.

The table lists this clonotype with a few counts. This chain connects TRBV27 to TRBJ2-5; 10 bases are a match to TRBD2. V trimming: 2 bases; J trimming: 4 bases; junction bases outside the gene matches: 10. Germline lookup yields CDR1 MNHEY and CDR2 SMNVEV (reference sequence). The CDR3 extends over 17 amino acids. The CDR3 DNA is TGTGCCAGCAGTTTAAGGCCTAGCGGGAGTGGTCGAGAGACCCAGTACTTC. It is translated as CASSLRPSGSGRETQYF.

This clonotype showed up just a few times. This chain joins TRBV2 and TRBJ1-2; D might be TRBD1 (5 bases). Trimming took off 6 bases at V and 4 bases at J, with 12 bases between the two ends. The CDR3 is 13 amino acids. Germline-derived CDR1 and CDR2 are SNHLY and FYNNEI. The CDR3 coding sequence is TGTGCCAGCAGCTTCGACAGCTCCTATGGCTACACCTTC. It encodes CASSFDSSYGYTF.

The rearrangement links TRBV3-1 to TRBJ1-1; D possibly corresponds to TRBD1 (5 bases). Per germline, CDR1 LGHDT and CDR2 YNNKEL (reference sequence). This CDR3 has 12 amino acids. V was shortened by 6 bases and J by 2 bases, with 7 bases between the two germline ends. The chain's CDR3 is CASRQDNTEAFF. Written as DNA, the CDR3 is TGTGCCAGCAGACAGGATAACACTGAAGCTTTCTTT.

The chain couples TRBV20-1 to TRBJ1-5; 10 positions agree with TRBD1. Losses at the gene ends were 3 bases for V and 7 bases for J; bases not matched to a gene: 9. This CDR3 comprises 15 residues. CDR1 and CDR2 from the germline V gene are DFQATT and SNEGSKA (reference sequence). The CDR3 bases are TGCAGTGCTAGGGGTCCGGGACAGGGGTTGCAGCCCCAGCATTTT. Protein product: CSARGPGQGLQPQHF.

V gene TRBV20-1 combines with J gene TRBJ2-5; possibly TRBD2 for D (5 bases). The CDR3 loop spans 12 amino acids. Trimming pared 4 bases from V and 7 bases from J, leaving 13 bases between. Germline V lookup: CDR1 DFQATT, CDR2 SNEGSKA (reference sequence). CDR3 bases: TGCAGTGCTAAAGTGGGAGAGGCGACCCAGTACTTC. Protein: CSAKVGEATQYF.

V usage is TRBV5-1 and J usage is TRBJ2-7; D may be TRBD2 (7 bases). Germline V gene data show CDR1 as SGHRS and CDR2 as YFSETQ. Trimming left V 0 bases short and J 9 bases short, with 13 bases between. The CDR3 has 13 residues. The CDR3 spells CASSLEGRGGQYF. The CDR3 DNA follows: TGCGCCAGCAGCTTGGAGGGTAGGGGGGGGCAGTACTTC.

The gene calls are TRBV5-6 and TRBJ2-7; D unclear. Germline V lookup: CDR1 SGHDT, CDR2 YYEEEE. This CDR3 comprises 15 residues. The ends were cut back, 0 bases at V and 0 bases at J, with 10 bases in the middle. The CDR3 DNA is TGTGCCAGCAGCTTGGCCCGCAGGAGCTCCTACGAGCAGTACTTC. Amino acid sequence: CASSLARRSSYEQYF.

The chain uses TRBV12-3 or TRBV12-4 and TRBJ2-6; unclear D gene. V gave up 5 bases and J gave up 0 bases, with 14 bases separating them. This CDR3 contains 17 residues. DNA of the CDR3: TGTGCCAGCAGTGGAACAGCTACCGACTCTGGGGCCAACGTCCTGACTTTC. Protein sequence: CASSGTATDSGANVLTF.

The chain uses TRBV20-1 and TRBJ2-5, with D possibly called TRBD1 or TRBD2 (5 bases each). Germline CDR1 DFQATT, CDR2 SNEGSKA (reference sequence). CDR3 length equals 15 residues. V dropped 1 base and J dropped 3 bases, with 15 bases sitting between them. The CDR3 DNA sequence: TGCAGTGCTAGAGTACCCGGGACGCCGAAAGAGACCCAGTACTTC. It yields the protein CSARVPGTPKETQYF.

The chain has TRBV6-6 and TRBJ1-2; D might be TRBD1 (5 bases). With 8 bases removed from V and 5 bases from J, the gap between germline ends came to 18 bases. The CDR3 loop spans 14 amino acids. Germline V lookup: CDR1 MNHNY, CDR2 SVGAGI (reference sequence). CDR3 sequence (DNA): TGTGCCAGCCGAGGAGACAGATTCGAATATGGCTACACCTTC. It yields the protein CASRGDRFEYGYTF.

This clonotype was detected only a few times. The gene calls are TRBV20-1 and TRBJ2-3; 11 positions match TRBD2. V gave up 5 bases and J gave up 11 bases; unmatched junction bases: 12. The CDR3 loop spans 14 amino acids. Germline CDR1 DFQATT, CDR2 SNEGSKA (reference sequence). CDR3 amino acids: CSADRSSGRELQYF. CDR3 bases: TGCAGTGCTGACCGAAGTAGCGGGAGGGAATTGCAGTATTTT.

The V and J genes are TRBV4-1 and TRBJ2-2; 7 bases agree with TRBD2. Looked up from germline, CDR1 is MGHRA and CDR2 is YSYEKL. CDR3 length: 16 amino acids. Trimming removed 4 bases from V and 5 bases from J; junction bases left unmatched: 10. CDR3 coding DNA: TGCGCCAGCAGCCCGGAGGGGCTAGCGGCGACCGGGGAGCTGTTTTTT. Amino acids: CASSPEGLAATGELFF.

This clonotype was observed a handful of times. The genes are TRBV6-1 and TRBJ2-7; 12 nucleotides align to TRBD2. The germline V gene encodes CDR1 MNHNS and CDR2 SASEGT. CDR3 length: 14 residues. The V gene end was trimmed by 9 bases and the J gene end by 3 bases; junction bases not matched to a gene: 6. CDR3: CASRLAGEGYEQYF. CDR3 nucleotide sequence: TGTGCCAGTCGACTAGCGGGAGAAGGCTACGAGCAGTACTTC.

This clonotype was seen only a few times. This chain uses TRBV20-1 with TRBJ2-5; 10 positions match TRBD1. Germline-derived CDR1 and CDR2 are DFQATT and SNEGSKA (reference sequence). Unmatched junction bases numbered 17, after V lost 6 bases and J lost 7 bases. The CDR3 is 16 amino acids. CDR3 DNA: TGCAGTGCCAGCCGGGACAGGGGACGCCCGGGGGGGACCCAGTACTTC. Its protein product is CSASRDRGRPGGTQYF.

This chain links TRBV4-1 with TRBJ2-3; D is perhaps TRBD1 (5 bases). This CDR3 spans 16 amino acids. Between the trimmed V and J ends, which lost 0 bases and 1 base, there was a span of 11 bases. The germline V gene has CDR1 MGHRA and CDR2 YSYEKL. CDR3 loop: CASSQEAQGRTDTQYF. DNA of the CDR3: TGCGCCAGCAGCCAAGAAGCCCAGGGTCGCACAGATACGCAGTATTTT.

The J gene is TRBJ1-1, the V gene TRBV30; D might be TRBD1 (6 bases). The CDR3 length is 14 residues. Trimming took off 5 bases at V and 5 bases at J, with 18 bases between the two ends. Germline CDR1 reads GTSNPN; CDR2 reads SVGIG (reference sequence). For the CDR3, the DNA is TGTGCCTGGGACTTGAGGGGGTCTTATACTGAAGCTTTCTTT. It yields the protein CAWDLRGSYTEAFF.

CDR3: CASSADSGRTDLRDTQYF. CDR3 nucleotide sequence: TGCGCCAGCAGCGCGGATAGCGGGAGGACAGATTTGAGAGATACGCAGTATTTT. The chain carries TRBV5-1 and TRBJ2-3; 10 bases are a match to TRBD2. This CDR3 region has 18 residues. Germline values: CDR1 SGHRS, CDR2 YFSETQ. V lost 4 bases to trimming and J lost 5 bases; unmatched junction nucleotides: 16.

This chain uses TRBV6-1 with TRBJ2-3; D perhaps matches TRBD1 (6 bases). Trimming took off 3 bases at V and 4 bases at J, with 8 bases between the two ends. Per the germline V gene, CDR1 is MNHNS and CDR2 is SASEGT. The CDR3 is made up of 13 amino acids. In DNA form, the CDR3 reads TGTGCCAGCAGTGATTACAGGGCAGATACGCAGTATTTT. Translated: CASSDYRADTQYF.

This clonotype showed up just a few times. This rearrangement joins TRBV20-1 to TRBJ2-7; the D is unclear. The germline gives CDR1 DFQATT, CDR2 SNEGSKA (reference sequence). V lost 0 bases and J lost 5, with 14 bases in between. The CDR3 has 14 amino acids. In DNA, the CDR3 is TGCAGTGCTAGAGATCTCGGTAGGGTCCACGAGCAGTACTTC. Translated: CSARDLGRVHEQYF.

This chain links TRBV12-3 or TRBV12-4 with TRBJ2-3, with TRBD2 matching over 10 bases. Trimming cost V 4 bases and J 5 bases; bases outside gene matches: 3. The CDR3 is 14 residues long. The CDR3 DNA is TGTGCCAGCAGTTACGGGACTAGCGTAGATACGCAGTATTTT. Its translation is CASSYGTSVDTQYF.

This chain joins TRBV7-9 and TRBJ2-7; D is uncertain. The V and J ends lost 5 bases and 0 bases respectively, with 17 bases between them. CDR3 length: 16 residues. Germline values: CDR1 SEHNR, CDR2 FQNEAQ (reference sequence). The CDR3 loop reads CASSEPGGPNSYEQYF. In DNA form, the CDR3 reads TGTGCCAGCAGCGAACCCGGTGGCCCGAACTCCTACGAGCAGTACTTC.

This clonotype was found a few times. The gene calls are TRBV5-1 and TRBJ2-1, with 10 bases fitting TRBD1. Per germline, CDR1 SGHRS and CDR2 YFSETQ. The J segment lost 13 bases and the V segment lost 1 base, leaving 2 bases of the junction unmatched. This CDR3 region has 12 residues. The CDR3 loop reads CASSLRDRGQFF. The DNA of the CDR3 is TGCGCCAGCAGCTTGAGGGACAGGGGTCAGTTCTTC.

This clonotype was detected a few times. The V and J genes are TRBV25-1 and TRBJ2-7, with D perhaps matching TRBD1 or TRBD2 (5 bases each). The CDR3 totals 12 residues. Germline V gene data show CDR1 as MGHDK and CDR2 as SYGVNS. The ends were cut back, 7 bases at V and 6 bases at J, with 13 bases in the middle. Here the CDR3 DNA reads TGTGCCAGCACCCCCATTGGGGGCGAGCAGTACTTC. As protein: CASTPIGGEQYF.

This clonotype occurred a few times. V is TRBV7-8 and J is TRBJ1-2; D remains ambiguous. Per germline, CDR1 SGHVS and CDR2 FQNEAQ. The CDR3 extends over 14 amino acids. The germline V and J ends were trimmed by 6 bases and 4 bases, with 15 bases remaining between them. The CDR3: CASSPQEGIYGYTF. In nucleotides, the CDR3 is TGTGCCAGCAGTCCTCAGGAAGGTATCTATGGCTACACCTTC.

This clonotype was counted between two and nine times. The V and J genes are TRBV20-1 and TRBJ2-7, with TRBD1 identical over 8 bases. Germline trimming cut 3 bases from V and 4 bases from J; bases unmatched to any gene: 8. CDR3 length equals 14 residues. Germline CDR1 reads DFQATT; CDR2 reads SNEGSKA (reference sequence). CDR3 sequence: CSARAQDREYEQYF. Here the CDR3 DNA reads TGCAGTGCTAGGGCCCAGGACAGGGAGTACGAGCAGTACTTC.

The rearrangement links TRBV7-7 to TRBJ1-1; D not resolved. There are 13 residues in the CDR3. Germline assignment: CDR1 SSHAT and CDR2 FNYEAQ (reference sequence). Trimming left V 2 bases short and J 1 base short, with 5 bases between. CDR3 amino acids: CASSLHKNTEAFF. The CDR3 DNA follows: TGTGCCAGCAGCTTACACAAGAACACTGAAGCTTTCTTT.